The clone carrying this T cell receptor (beta chain) was detected a few times. The target antigen is unknown. Assay used: immunoSEQ multiplex PCR; TCRdb lists only in-frame clones, some missing. The sample yields 9,500 to 13,000 clones, roughly four fifths seen once. This sample was included in a study of OX40 agonist ivuxolimab in advanced cancers. V was cut by 1 base and J by 1 base, with 10 bases left in between. The germline gives CDR1 SEHNR, CDR2 FQNEAQ (reference sequence). This CDR3 has 15 amino acids. Study results and caveats: There was clonal expansion of CD4+ and CD8+ blood T cells by week 6 at 0.1 to 3.0 mg/kg. The study found that CD8+ T cells averaged more expanded clones than CD4+. Low levels of normalized T-cell clonal expansion also appeared in some nonresponders.

Patients were ineligible given autoimmune disease history or systemic immunosuppression. The specimen was CD4+ or CD8+ T cells sorted from blood, collected in a trial of the OX40 agonist ivuxolimab. The chain carries TRBV7-9 and TRBJ1-1; possibly TRBD1 for D (5 bases). The TCR sequence derives from an adult with an advanced solid tumor such as melanoma, head and neck, liver or kidney cancer. The CDR3 DNA is TGTGCCAGCAGCTTAGAAGTAAGGGGGAACACTGAAGCTTTCTTT. It codes for CASSLEVRGNTEAFF.